This T cell receptor (beta chain) derives from a study of blood T cell repertoires in COVID-19. Study summary: Samples came from the United States, Italy and Spain, spanning acute and convalescent COVID-19. In each case, the material was cDNA or gDNA derived from T cells, B-cell-depleted T cells, or PBMCs.

The CDR3 is 14 amino acids. Germline values: CDR1 MNHEY, CDR2 SVGEGT. V was clipped by 6 bases and J by 1 base, with 12 bases between them. In the study's own analysis: Reference gene primer amplification yielded estimated nucleated cell counts. TCRdb's copy holds only in-frame clones and misses some; the assay was immunoSEQ multiplex PCR. V and J calls and clone size come straight from that table; D and trimming were deduced from the DNA. The sample lists over 200,000 clones, roughly 80% occurring once. Source material: peripheral blood. This TCR came from a woman of 80 years or more with acute or convalescent COVID-19. J is TRBJ1-1 and V is TRBV6-2 or TRBV6-3; D perhaps matches TRBD1 (5 bases). This CDR3 is CASSPTGQNTEAFF. CDR3 DNA: TGTGCCAGCAGCCCTACCGGACAGAACACTGAAGCTTTCTTT.